The present TCR beta chain was sequenced within a study of T cell responses to AZD1222 COVID-19 vaccine. Study-level points and caveats: No repertoire was sampled before or during the peak T cell response, only after it. The study reported that nearly half of spike-specific TCRs target unmutated variant regions. A mostly white British donor set with more females was recruited, and clonal diversity was possibly underestimated.

The repertoire was sequenced with immunoSEQ multiplex PCR; TCRdb's copy has only in-frame clones and lacks some. The sample has roughly 100,000 clones, roughly 90% seen once. Concerning this clone: Its cognate antigen is unknown.

Sequences were derived from peripheral blood, sampled on day 0 of AZD1222 vaccination. The receptor was isolated from an adult in good health.

Here the CDR3 DNA reads TGTGCCAGCAGCTCCTTAGCGGGAGCACCCGAGACCCAGTACTTC. Its translation: CASSSLAGAPETQYF. This chain links TRBV7-3 with TRBJ2-5, with 9 bases fitting TRBD2. J was trimmed by 5 bases and V by 4 bases; bases with no gene match: 8. Germline V gene sequence: CDR1 SGHTA, CDR2 FQGTGA. CDR3 length: 15 amino acids. The full variable domain, rest sourced from reference TRBV7-3 and TRBJ2-5, is GAGVSQTPSNKVTEKGKYVELRCDPISGHTALYWYRQSLGQGPEFLIYFQGTGAADDSGLPNDRFFAVRPEGSVSTLKIQRTERGDSAVYLCASSSLAGAPETQYFGPGTRLLVL.